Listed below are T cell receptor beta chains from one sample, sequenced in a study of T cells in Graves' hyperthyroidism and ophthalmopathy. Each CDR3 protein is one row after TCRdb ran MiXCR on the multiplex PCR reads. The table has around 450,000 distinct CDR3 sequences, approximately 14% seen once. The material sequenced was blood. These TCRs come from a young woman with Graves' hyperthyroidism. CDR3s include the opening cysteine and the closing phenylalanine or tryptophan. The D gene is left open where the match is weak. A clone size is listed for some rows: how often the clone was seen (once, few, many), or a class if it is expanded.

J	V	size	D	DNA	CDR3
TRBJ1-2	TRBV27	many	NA	TGTGCCAGCAGTTCCCGACAGATGGATGGCTACACCTTC	CASSSRQMDGYTF
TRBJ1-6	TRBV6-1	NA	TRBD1	TGTGCCAGCAGTACACTTACAGGGGGGAATTCACCCCTCCACTTT	CASSTLTGGNSPLHF
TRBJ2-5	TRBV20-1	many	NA	TGCAGTGCTAGAGGAGGGGGGTGGTGGGTAGCGGGAGAGACCCAGTACTTC	CSARGGGWWVAGETQYF
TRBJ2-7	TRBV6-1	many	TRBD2	TGTGCCAGCGGCCCCGGGCGGGGGTCGCTGAAGCAGTACTTC	CASGPGRGSLKQYF
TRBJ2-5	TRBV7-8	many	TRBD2	TGTGCCAGCAGCGGGGGGGGGGAAGAGACCCAGTACTTC	CASSGGGEETQYF
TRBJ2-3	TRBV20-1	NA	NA	TGCAGTGCTATTTCTAGCGAGAAAACGGATACGCAGTATTTT	CSAISSEKTDTQYF
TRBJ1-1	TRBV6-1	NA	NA	TGTGCCAGCAGTGACACCATGAACACTGAAGCTTTCTTT	CASSDTMNTEAFF
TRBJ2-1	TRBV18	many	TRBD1	TGTGCCAGCTCACCTTACGGGACAGATTACAATGAGCAGTTCTTC	CASSPYGTDYNEQFF
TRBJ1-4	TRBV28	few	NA	TGTGCCAGCAACACCGCAGGACGCACTAATGAAAAACTGTTTTTT	CASNTAGRTNEKLFF
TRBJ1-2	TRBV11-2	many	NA	TGTGCCAGCAGCTTCGGGGGGGGAATTAACTATGGCTACACCTTC	CASSFGGGINYGYTF
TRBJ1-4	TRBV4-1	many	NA	TGCGCCAGCAGCCCCTGGGGCAGGGGAGAGGAAAAACTGTTTTTT	CASSPWGRGEEKLFF
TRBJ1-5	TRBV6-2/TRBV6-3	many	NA	TGTGCCAGCAGACCCGTTCCGGAGAATCAGCCCCAGCATTTT	CASRPVPENQPQHF
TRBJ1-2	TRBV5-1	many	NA	TGCGCCAGCAGCTTCCAGGGATCCATTGGCTACACCTTC	CASSFQGSIGYTF
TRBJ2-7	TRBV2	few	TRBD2	TGTGCCAGCAGAGAGAAATCGGGGGGGAACACCTACGAGCAGTACTTC	CASREKSGGNTYEQYF
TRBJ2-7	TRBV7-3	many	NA	TGTGCCAGCAGCTGGTCCCGGGGGGCTACGTCCCCCTACGAGCAGTACTTC	CASSWSRGATSPYEQYF
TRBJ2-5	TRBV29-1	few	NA	TGCAGCGTTGGGGAGGGGGGCGCGGCTAGCGGCCAAGAGACCCAGTACTTC	CSVGEGGAASGQETQYF
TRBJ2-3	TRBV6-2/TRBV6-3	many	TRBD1	TGTGCCAGCAACCTAGGGGGCGCAACAGATACGCAGTATTTT	CASNLGGATDTQYF
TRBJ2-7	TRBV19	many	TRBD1	TGTGCCAGCCGGGGGGGACAGGGGTTCTCCTACGAGCAGTACTTC	CASRGGQGFSYEQYF
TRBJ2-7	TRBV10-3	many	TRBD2	TGTGCCATCAGTGGGACTAGCGGGAGGACGGGCTCCTACGAGCAGTACTTC	CAISGTSGRTGSYEQYF
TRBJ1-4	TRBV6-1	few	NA	TGTGCCAGCAGTCGGATGGTCACCGGAGGTAATGAAAAACTGTTTTTT	CASSRMVTGGNEKLFF
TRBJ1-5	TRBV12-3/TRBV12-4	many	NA	TGTGCCAGCAGTTTATCAGCACAGGCTAGCAATCAGCCCCAGCATTTT	CASSLSAQASNQPQHF
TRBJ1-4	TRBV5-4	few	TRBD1	TGTGCCAGCAGCTTGAACAGGGGAATAGACAAAAAACTGTTTTTT	CASSLNRGIDKKLFF
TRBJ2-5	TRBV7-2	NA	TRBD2	TGTGCCAGCAGCTTTGCTGACCTAGCGGGATTCGACGAGACCCAGTACTTC	CASSFADLAGFDETQYF
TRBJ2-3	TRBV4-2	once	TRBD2	TGTGCCAGCAGCCAGGCTAGCGGGATAACAGATACGCAGTATTTT	CASSQASGITDTQYF
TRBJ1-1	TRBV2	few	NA	TGTGCCAGCAGTACTCCCATAGACAGCCCAGGTTGGGACACTGAAGCTTTCTTT	CASSTPIDSPGWDTEAFF
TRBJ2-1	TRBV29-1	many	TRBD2	TGCAGCGTCACGAGGTTGAGCCCCCTAGCGGGAGAGGTCAATGAGCAGTTCTTC	CSVTRLSPLAGEVNEQFF
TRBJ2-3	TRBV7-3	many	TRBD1	TGTGCCAGCAGCGCCCAGGGGGCGGACACAGATACGCAGTATTTT	CASSAQGADTDTQYF
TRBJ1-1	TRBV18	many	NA	TGTGCCAGCTCACCATCTTTCATGCGGGTTTCCGCCGAAGCTTTCTTT	CASSPSFMRVSAEAFF
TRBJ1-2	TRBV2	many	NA	TGTGCCAGCATTGCCGGGGCAGGCTATGGCTACACCTTC	CASIAGAGYGYTF
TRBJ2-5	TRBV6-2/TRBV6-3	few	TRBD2	TGTGCCAGCAGTCCATCGGACGGGGGGAGTTTAGAGACCCAGTACTTC	CASSPSDGGSLETQYF
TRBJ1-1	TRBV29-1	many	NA	TGCAGCGTTGAAGTCGTGAGCGGGACTGAAGCTTTCTTT	CSVEVVSGTEAFF
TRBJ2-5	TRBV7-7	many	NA	TGTGCTAGCAGCTCCGGGACTGGACAAGAGACCCAGTACTTC	CASSSGTGQETQYF
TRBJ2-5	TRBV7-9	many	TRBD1	TGTGCCAGCGGGTTGGTGGGACAGCAAGAGACCCAGTACTTC	CASGLVGQQETQYF
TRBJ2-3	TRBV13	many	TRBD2	TGTGCCAGCAGCTCCTATAGACTAGCGGGGGGGCCCACAGATACGCAGTATTTT	CASSSYRLAGGPTDTQYF
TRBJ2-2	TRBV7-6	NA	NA	TGTGCCAGCAGGAAAGAGGGGGTCACCGGGGAGCTGTTTTTT	CASRKEGVTGELFF
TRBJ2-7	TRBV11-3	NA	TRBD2	TGTGCCAGCAGCCCATCGGGGAGCGGGAGTATAGAGCAGTACTTC	CASSPSGSGSIEQYF
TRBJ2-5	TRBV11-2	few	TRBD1	TGTGCCAGCAGATCTTCCGGGACAGGGAGGACCCTTTACTTC	CASRSSGTGRTLYF
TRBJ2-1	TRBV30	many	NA	TGTGCCTGGAGTGCGGACTACCACTTAAACAATGAGCAGTTCTTC	CAWSADYHLNNEQFF
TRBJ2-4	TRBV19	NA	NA	TGTGCCAGTAGTACAATTACCGGGCATCCTGTAGCCAAAAACATTCAGTACTTC	CASSTITGHPVAKNIQYF
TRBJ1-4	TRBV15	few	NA	TGTGCCACCAGCCCAGGTGGGGCAGATGAAAAACTGTTTTTT	CATSPGGADEKLFF
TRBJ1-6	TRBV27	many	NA	TGTGCCAGCAGTTTATCGTCGGACAGCCCTCACCTCCACTTT	CASSLSSDSPHLHF
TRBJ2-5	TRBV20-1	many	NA	TGCAGTGCTAGAATGTCGGAGACCCAGTACTTC	CSARMSETQYF